This T cell receptor beta chain is from a study of Ad26.COV2.S vaccination and SARS-CoV-2 variants. Study as a whole: The vaccine Ad26.COV2.S was put into the muscle once, or twice with 56 days between. Study-level points and caveats: Substantial post-vaccination breadth of spike-specific CD8+ and CD4+ T cell responses was reported.

CDR1 is SGHRS, CDR2 YFSETQ, per germline. V shed 2 bases and J shed 3 bases, with 10 bases lying between them. This CDR3 has 14 amino acids. Only in-frame clones appear in the TCRdb table, and some are missing; sequencing was by immunoSEQ multiplex PCR. This table has about 450,000 clones, approximately 92% appearing once. As to treatment: 15 to 20 received Ad26.COV2.S at low or high dose, single or two shots; five or six received placebo; per-sample allocation not given. Day 63 after the first vaccine or placebo injection was the time point for sampling. In regard to this clone: Its antigen is undetermined.

The source of this sequence is a person aged 18-60 years who received the Ad26.COV2.S COVID-19 vaccine or a placebo. The chain has TRBV5-1 and TRBJ2-3, with D perhaps assigned TRBD1 or TRBD2 (6 bases each). The sequencing here drew on peripheral blood, taken in a trial of Ad26.COV2.S vaccine versus placebo. The CDR3, as DNA: TGCGCCAGCAGCTTTGGGGGGCGAACAGATACGCAGTATTTT. Its translation: CASSFGGRTDTQYF. The variable domain in full, with the rest retrieved from reference TRBV5-1 and TRBJ2-3, is KAGVTQTPRYLIKTRGQQVTLSCSPISGHRSVSWYQQTPGQGLQFLFEYFSETQRNKGNFPGRFSGRQFSNSRSEMNVSTLELGDSALYLCASSFGGRTDTQYFGPGTRLTVL.